Listed here are 20 T cell receptor beta chains from one sample, sequenced in a study of T cells in Graves' hyperthyroidism and ophthalmopathy. What was amplified from RNA transcripts were TCR beta CDR3 regions. With the HTBI primer set, the TCR CDR3 went through a first round of RT-PCR. MiXCR was run by TCRdb on the multiplex PCR reads, yielding one entry per CDR3 protein. The table includes about 210,000 distinct CDR3 sequences, about 15% detected once. The sample consisted of blood. These receptors were collected from a man aged 50-60 years with Graves' hyperthyroidism.

This clonotype was found many times. V is TRBV7-8 and J is TRBJ2-7, with 12 bases aligning to TRBD2. V trimming: 1 base; J trimming: 5 bases; junction bases outside the gene matches: 6. The CDR3 has 16 amino acids. The germline V gene encodes CDR1 SGHVS and CDR2 FQNEAQ. CDR3 loop: CASSLGRLAGVHEQYF. The CDR3 nucleotides read TGTGCCAGCAGCTTAGGCCGACTAGCGGGAGTCCACGAGCAGTACTTC.

This clonotype was observed a handful of times. The rearrangement links TRBV6-5 to TRBJ2-7; 9 bases are shared with TRBD1. The CDR3 loop spans 17 amino acids. The germline V gene encodes CDR1 MNHEY and CDR2 SVGAGI. Germline trimming cut 4 bases from V and 3 bases from J; bases unmatched to any gene: 13. The CDR3 region is CASSFTPPGQGGYEQYF. Here the CDR3 DNA reads TGTGCCAGCAGTTTCACCCCTCCGGGACAGGGAGGCTACGAGCAGTACTTC.

For this clonotype: Its ends do not fully match the called genes, so a read error is possible. The chain uses TRBV7-8 and TRBJ2-3, with a possible D match to TRBD1 (6 bases). CDR3 length: 17 residues. Germline CDR1 is SGHVS and CDR2 is FQNEAQ. The CDR3 is CASSLAPGALSTDTQYF. For the CDR3, the DNA is TGTGCCAGCAGCCTAGCCCCAGGGGCCCTTAGCACAGATACGCAGTATTTT.

As to this clonotype: Being one base from a much bigger clone, this may be a read error. The chain carries TRBV12-3 or TRBV12-4 and TRBJ2-1; D tentatively fits TRBD1 or TRBD2 (7 bases each). The CDR3 sequence is 13 residues long. V was cut by 5 bases and J by 14 bases, with 19 bases left in between. CDR3 nucleotides: TGTGCCAGCAGTACACGCTGGGACAGCGGGAAGTTCTTC. Translating gives CASSTRWDSGKFF.

The table lists this clonotype with many counts. The rearrangement uses TRBV7-2 and TRBJ2-3; a weak D match, TRBD2 (6 bases). The CDR3 extends over 16 amino acids. Germline CDR1 reads SGHTA; CDR2 reads FQGNSA. The germline V and J ends were trimmed by 5 bases and 6 bases, with 21 bases remaining between them. The CDR3 here is CASSERAWQGVDTQYF. The CDR3 DNA reads TGTGCCAGCAGCGAGCGGGCGTGGCAGGGCGTGGATACGCAGTATTTT. Complete variable domain (other parts from reference TRBV7-2 and TRBJ2-3): GAGVSQSPSNKVTEKGKDVELRCDPISGHTALYWYRQSLGQGLEFLIYFQGNSAPDKSGLPSDRFSAERTGGSVSTLTIQRTQQEDSAVYLCASSERAWQGVDTQYFGPGTRLTVL.

There are a few counts of this clonotype. The V call is TRBV11-2, the J call TRBJ2-1; TRBD2 aligns across 7 bases. The germline V gene encodes CDR1 SGHAT and CDR2 FQNNGV. The CDR3 runs 17 residues. Losses at the gene ends were 1 base for V and 2 bases for J; bases not matched to a gene: 8. The CDR3 is CASSLVASGQTYNEQFF. Here the CDR3 DNA reads TGTGCCAGCAGCTTAGTAGCTAGCGGCCAAACCTACAATGAGCAGTTCTTC. Full variable domain (outside the CDR3, taken from reference TRBV11-2 and TRBJ2-1): EAGVAQSPRYKIIEKRQSVAFWCNPISGHATLYWYQQILGQGPKLLIQFQNNGVVDDSQLPKDRFSAERLKGVDSTLKIQPAKLEDSAVYLCASSLVASGQTYNEQFFGPGTRLTVL.

The table lists this clonotype with many counts. The chain recombines TRBV30 with TRBJ1-2, with 7 bases aligning to TRBD1. J lost 13 bases, V lost 1 base, and 9 bases had no gene match. Germline values: CDR1 GTSNPN, CDR2 SVGIG (reference sequence). This CDR3 contains 12 residues. CDR3 coding DNA: TGTGCCTGGAGTGGTACAGGGGCTGGGTTCACCTTC. This codes for CAWSGTGAGFTF.

This clonotype was observed at least ten times. This chain joins TRBV11-2 and TRBJ1-2; TRBD1 aligns across 8 bases. This CDR3 has 12 residues. Per the germline V gene, CDR1 is SGHAT and CDR2 is FQNNGV. Trimming cost V 5 bases and J 7 bases; bases outside gene matches: 3. The DNA of the CDR3 is TGTGCCAGCAGCCCCAGGGGGCTTGGCTACACCTTC. Translating it yields CASSPRGLGYTF.

This clonotype was counted many times. The chain recombines TRBV2 with TRBJ2-1, with TRBD1 matching 10 bases. Unmatched junction bases numbered 4, after V lost 7 bases and J lost 7 bases. The length of the CDR3 is 13 residues. CDR1 and CDR2 (germline): SNHLY, FYNNEI. In DNA form, the CDR3 reads TGTGCCAGCATTTGGACAGGGGGGAATGAGCAGTTCTTC. Its protein is CASIWTGGNEQFF.

In its sample, this clonotype was seen many times. The chain joins TRBV30 to TRBJ1-2, with 8 bases fitting TRBD1. V shed 7 bases, J shed 8 bases, and the junction held 9 bases outside the gene matches. This CDR3 region has 12 residues. Germline CDR1 is GTSNPN and CDR2 is SVGIG (reference sequence). CDR3: CALETGDYGYTF. DNA of the CDR3: TGTGCCTTAGAGACAGGGGATTACGGCTACACCTTC.

The table lists this clonotype with many counts. The chain uses TRBV12-3 or TRBV12-4 and TRBJ2-1; D possibly corresponds to TRBD1 (5 bases). V gave up 5 bases and J gave up 4 bases, with 6 bases separating them. CDR3 length: 12 residues. CDR3 in DNA: TGTGCCAGCAGTCCAGGGTACAATGAGCAGTTCTTC. This translates into CASSPGYNEQFF.

This clonotype has ten or more counts. The chain joins TRBV20-1 to TRBJ2-1, with D possibly TRBD1 on 6 matching bases. V was shortened by 0 bases and J by 6 bases, with 18 bases between the two germline ends. Germline V gene lookup returns CDR1 DFQATT and CDR2 SNEGSKA (reference sequence). The CDR3 is 16 amino acids. DNA for the CDR3: TGCAGTGCTAGAGATCAGCAGATGGGGACAACCAATGAGCAGTTCTTC. As protein: CSARDQQMGTTNEQFF.

The table lists this clonotype with many counts. The chain has TRBV5-5 and TRBJ2-2, with D possibly TRBD2 on 5 matching bases. With 4 bases removed from V and 5 bases from J, the gap between germline ends came to 15 bases. This CDR3 comprises 15 residues. Looked up from germline, CDR1 is SGHKS and CDR2 is YYEKEE (reference sequence). This CDR3 is CASSPDWGLTGELFF. Written as DNA, the CDR3 is TGTGCCAGCAGCCCGGACTGGGGTTTAACCGGGGAGCTGTTTTTT.

This chain links TRBV3-1 with TRBJ1-4; D remains unclear. From germline, CDR1 is LGHDT and CDR2 YNNKEL (reference sequence). The CDR3 sequence is 14 residues long. Trimming shortened V by 0 bases and J by 7 bases, and 9 bases separated the two germline ends. CDR3 residues: CASSQDFRREKLFF. In nucleotides, the CDR3 is TGTGCCAGCAGCCAAGATTTTCGGCGTGAAAAACTGTTTTTT. The variable domain in full, with the rest retrieved from reference TRBV3-1 and TRBJ1-4, is DTAVSQTPKYLVTQMGNDKSIKCEQNLGHDTMYWYKQDSKKFLKIMFSYNNKELIINETVPNRFSPKSPDKAHLNLHINSLELGDSAVYFCASSQDFRREKLFFGSGTQLSVL.

The rearrangement joins TRBV28 to TRBJ2-7; 11 positions agree with TRBD2. CDR3 length: 18 amino acids. Germline V gene lookup returns CDR1 MDHEN and CDR2 SYDVKM. J was trimmed by 2 bases and V by 5 bases; bases with no gene match: 14. This CDR3 is CASSIPTGTSGATYEQYF. CDR3 sequence (DNA): TGTGCCAGCAGTATCCCAACCGGGACTAGCGGAGCCACCTACGAGCAGTACTTC.

This chain uses TRBV5-1 with TRBJ1-4, with D unclear. Germline-derived CDR1 and CDR2 are SGHRS and YFSETQ. Trimming shortened V by 0 bases and J by 0 bases, and 6 bases separated the two germline ends. The CDR3 spans 15 residues. The CDR3 sequence is CASSLGSATNEKLFF. The CDR3 bases are TGCGCCAGCAGCTTGGGGTCAGCAACTAATGAAAAACTGTTTTTT.

This clonotype was seen a handful of times. J is TRBJ1-6 and V is TRBV7-2; 8 bases are a match to TRBD1. V lost 5 bases and J lost 7; bases outside the gene matches: 10. This CDR3 spans 16 amino acids. Germline CDR1 SGHTA, CDR2 FQGNSA. The CDR3 DNA follows: TGTGCCAGCAGCCGAAAGACAGGGGTCTTCAATTCACCCCTCCACTTT. Protein: CASSRKTGVFNSPLHF.

This clonotype was found many times. The chain joins TRBV20-1 to TRBJ2-1; no firm D call. Germline-derived CDR1 and CDR2 are DFQATT and SNEGSKA (reference sequence). The CDR3 is 17 residues long. The ends were cut back, 1 base at V and 0 bases at J, with 16 bases in the middle. The CDR3 here is CSARAAILGFSYNEQFF. CDR3 in DNA: TGCAGTGCTAGAGCCGCTATTTTGGGGTTCTCCTACAATGAGCAGTTCTTC.

This chain joins TRBV18 and TRBJ1-4, with 7 nucleotides matching TRBD1. This CDR3 has 14 amino acids. Germline CDR1 reads KGHSH; CDR2 reads LQKENI. The trim removed 5 bases at V and 2 bases at J, leaving 2 bases unmatched. CDR3: CASSTGVTNEKLFF. In DNA, the CDR3 is TGTGCCAGCTCAACAGGGGTGACTAATGAAAAACTGTTTTTT.

Many counts were recorded for this clonotype. The chain links TRBV12-5 to TRBJ2-7; TRBD1 is a possible D gene (6 bases). V was pared by 3 bases and J by 5 bases, with 11 bases between. Germline V gene sequence: CDR1 LGHNT, CDR2 FRNRAP. The CDR3 loop spans 13 amino acids. The CDR3 coding sequence is TGTGCTAGTGGTTTACCCCCAGGGGACGAGCAGTACTTC. Encoded protein: CASGLPPGDEQYF.